The 13 T cell receptor beta chains given below trace back to one sample, sequenced in a study of regulatory T cells in long-lasting Graves disease. The authors built TCR beta libraries using iRepertoire HTBI primers and Arm-PCR of CDR3 regions. MiXCR was run by TCRdb on the multiplex PCR reads, yielding one entry per CDR3 protein. The sample comprises a few hundred thousand distinct CDR3 sequences, about 12% of which are singletons, and 18% rests with the top ten. Time point defined: newly diagnosed GD, antithyroid drugs for less than 3 months. From PBMCs, RNA was extracted and then used to make the TCR library. The data also belong to a second study, concerning T cells in Graves' hyperthyroidism and ophthalmopathy.

The sequencing used peripheral blood mononuclear cells (PBMCs), collected at new diagnosis, from a patient treated with antithyroid drugs. Every receptor here comes from a young woman with Graves disease.

The chain carries TRBV4-3 and TRBJ2-1; D remains ambiguous. The CDR3 is made up of 15 amino acids. The V gene lost 1 base and the J gene lost 6 bases, with 13 bases spanning the gap. CDR1 is LGHNA, CDR2 YSLEER, per germline. As DNA, the CDR3 is TGCGCCAGCAGCCAAGGGGCTAGTATACGCAATGAGCAGTTCTTC. Translating it yields CASSQGASIRNEQFF.

This clonotype appeared many times. This sequence joins TRBV20-1 and TRBJ2-1, with TRBD2 identical over 9 bases. The CDR3 runs to 14 residues. CDR1 is DFQATT and CDR2 is SNEGSKA in the germline V gene (reference sequence). After removal of 6 bases from V and 2 bases from J, the junction contained 5 bases not matched to a gene. The CDR3 region has the DNA TGCAGTGCGCTAGCGGGATTAGCCTACAATGAGCAGTTCTTC. Translated: CSALAGLAYNEQFF.

The rearrangement joins TRBV19 to TRBJ2-1, with D possibly TRBD2 on 5 matching bases. This CDR3 contains 16 residues. Deletions cut 2 bases from V and 0 bases from J, with 11 bases between. Germline V gene sequence: CDR1 LNHDA, CDR2 SQIVND (reference sequence). The CDR3 coding sequence is TGTGCCAGTAGTATACTGACTGGGAGCTCCTACAATGAGCAGTTCTTC. Encoded protein: CASSILTGSSYNEQFF.

In this sample, this clonotype turned up many times. The chain joins TRBV20-1 to TRBJ2-5, with D tentatively TRBD1 (5 bases). Germline V gives CDR1 DFQATT, CDR2 SNEGSKA (reference sequence). The ends were cut back, 2 bases at V and 2 bases at J, with 9 bases in the middle. The CDR3 length is 13 residues. The CDR3 nucleotides are TGCAGTGCTAGACTCAGGGCACAAGAGACCCAGTACTTC. This gives the protein CSARLRAQETQYF.

This clonotype was seen at least ten times. V gene TRBV25-1 combines with J gene TRBJ2-5; D is tentatively TRBD1 or TRBD2 (6 bases each). Trimming took 1 base from V and 4 from J, leaving 10 bases between them. CDR3 size: 14 residues. CDR1 is MGHDK, CDR2 SYGVNS, per germline. CDR3 sequence (DNA): TGTGCCAGCAGTGAATGGGGGGCCCGAGAGACCCAGTACTTC. This sequence encodes CASSEWGARETQYF.

This clonotype was observed many times. The chain joins TRBV7-8 to TRBJ2-1, with 9 bases aligning to TRBD2. The CDR3 extends over 17 amino acids. Per germline, CDR1 SGHVS and CDR2 FQNEAQ. V lost 4 bases to trimming and J lost 3 bases; unmatched junction nucleotides: 10. The CDR3 nucleotides are TGTGCCAGCAGCTCGCGATTGTTAGCGGGGGTCTACAATGAGCAGTTCTTC. This translates into CASSSRLLAGVYNEQFF.

This clonotype was seen a few times. V is TRBV7-3 and J is TRBJ2-6; D is uncertain. Germline V CDR1 and CDR2: SGHTA, FQGTGA. The CDR3 runs 17 residues. Trimming stripped 2 bases from V and 0 bases from J, with 11 bases between. CDR3: CASSLPGRTSGANVLTF. The CDR3 nucleotides read TGTGCCAGCAGCTTACCAGGCAGGACCTCTGGGGCCAACGTCCTGACTTTC.

This clonotype was picked up many times. The rearrangement uses TRBV7-9 and TRBJ1-1; TRBD1 might be the D (6 bases). Trimming cost V 5 bases and J 0 bases, with 13 bases left between them. The CDR3 is 15 residues long. Germline V gives CDR1 SEHNR, CDR2 FQNEAQ (reference sequence). The CDR3 DNA reads TGTGCCAGCAGCCCATACAGGGACCTGAACACTGAAGCTTTCTTT. Its translation is CASSPYRDLNTEAFF.

There are many counts of this clonotype. The chain recombines TRBV5-1 with TRBJ2-2, with 8 bases that match TRBD1. In germline, CDR1 is SGHRS, CDR2 YFSETQ. J lost 3 bases, V lost 1 base, and 5 bases had no gene match. The CDR3 sequence is 16 residues long. This CDR3 reads CASSLFVGQDTGELFF. The CDR3 DNA sequence: TGCGCCAGCAGCTTGTTTGTGGGACAGGACACCGGGGAGCTGTTTTTT.

This clonotype came up many times. The rearrangement joins TRBV20-1 to TRBJ2-7; unclear D gene. From germline, CDR1 is DFQATT and CDR2 SNEGSKA (reference sequence). This CDR3 is 12 amino acids long. V was trimmed by 0 bases and J by 4 bases, leaving 7 bases between them. DNA for the CDR3: TGCAGTGCTAGAGAGTTAGCTTACGAGCAGTACTTC. Its translation is CSARELAYEQYF.

J is TRBJ1-5 and V is TRBV4-3, with no clear D. Trimming left V 0 bases short and J 6 bases short, with 9 bases between. The CDR3 loop spans 14 amino acids. Germline CDR1 LGHNA, CDR2 YSLEER. CDR3: CASSQDIGSQPQHF. As DNA, the CDR3 is TGCGCCAGCAGCCAAGATATTGGCTCTCAGCCCCAGCATTTT.

To note about this clonotype: A much larger clone lies one base from this, so it may be a read error. The V and J genes are TRBV29-1 and TRBJ2-7; unclear D gene. Trimming left V 4 bases short and J 7 bases short, with 11 bases between. Germline-derived CDR1 and CDR2 are SQVTM and ANQGSEA. CDR3 length: 11 amino acids. The DNA of the CDR3 is TGCAGCGTTGGGCAGTACAATGAGCAGTACTTC. It encodes CSVGQYNEQYF.

This clonotype was counted at least ten times. The rearrangement links TRBV5-5 to TRBJ1-2; D remains unclear. Germline CDR1 reads SGHKS; CDR2 reads YYEKEE (reference sequence). Trimming removed 2 bases from V and 8 bases from J, with 16 bases in between. The CDR3 spans 14 residues. CDR3 in DNA: TGTGCCAGCAGCTTAAGTTACGGCCAAGGAGGCTACACCTTC. It yields the protein CASSLSYGQGGYTF.